Listed here are 3 T cell receptor delta chains from one sample, sequenced in a study of Vδ1+ human thymocytes. The study, taken as a whole, reports: Thymic TRG and TRD repertoires appeared highly polyclonal, with Gaussian CDR3 length distributions.

These receptors are not linked to any known antigen. Sequences come from RNA converted to cDNA by reverse transcription. Pooled V-gene forward primers with one constant-region reverse primer generated the CDR3 amplicons by multiplex PCR. TCRdb fed the multiplex PCR reads to CATT. The sample gives roughly 55,000 delta-chain clones, about a sixth of which show up once; 0.5% is in the top ten. Source material: Vdelta1+ gamma-delta thymocytes from the thymus. Subset specified: FACS-sorted CD3+ TCRalphabeta- TCRVdelta1+ TCRVdelta2- thymocytes. Receptor source: a boy under two years old who had congenital heart surgery.

This clone came up a few times. This chain connects TRDV2 to TRDJ1, with 8 bases identical to TRDD3. V lost 0 bases to trimming and J lost 0 bases; unmatched junction nucleotides: 11. The CDR3 has 18 amino acids. Germline CDR1 GEAIGNYY, CDR2 EKD. CDR3 in amino acids: CACDTEGTGGMYTDKLIF. CDR3 nucleotide sequence: TGTGCCTGTGACACCGAAGGAACTGGGGGGATGTACACCGATAAACTCATCTTT.

This clone was detected only a few times. The chain combines TRDV1 with TRDJ1; TRDD3 is a possible D gene (5 bases). The V end was cut by 2 bases, the J end by 0 bases, with 19 bases between. In germline, CDR1 is TSWWSYY, CDR2 QGS. The CDR3 sequence is 18 residues long. CDR3 amino acids: CALGECPTTGMYTDKLIF. The CDR3 DNA reads TGTGCTCTTGGGGAATGTCCCACCACCGGGATGTACACCGATAAACTCATCTTT.

To note about this clone: This may arise from a read error, as a much more abundant clone is one base away. In the same sample, other DNA sequences code for this CDR3. V is TRDV2 and J is TRDJ1; 8 bases map to TRDD3. Germline V gene data show CDR1 as GEAIGNYY and CDR2 as EKD. V shed 1 base, J shed 0 bases, and the junction held 6 bases outside the gene matches. This CDR3 comprises 16 residues. The CDR3 DNA reads TGTGCCTGTGACACGCTGGGGGACAGGAACACCGATAAACTCATCTTT. Amino acid sequence: CACDTLGDRNTDKLIF.